The 27 T cell receptor beta chains below all came from one sample that was sequenced in a study of cytomegalovirus exposure and HLA in healthy donors. PCR was performed using 60 Vbeta and 13 Jbeta primers. TCRdb keeps only in-frame clones here, not all; method: immunoSEQ multiplex PCR. The table shows about 160,000 clones, with over 75% occurring only once. Specimen: PBMCs. These receptors all come from a middle-aged man in good health and CMV-seronegative.

In regard to this clone: The junction departs from germline at one end; a sequencing error may be responsible. The chain employs TRBV10-3 and TRBJ2-4; a weak D match, TRBD2 (5 bases). Per the germline V gene, CDR1 is ENHRY and CDR2 is SYGVKD. The CDR3 has 15 amino acids. The chain's CDR3 is CAISGGLGAKSIQYF. The CDR3 coding sequence is TGTGCCATCAGTGGGGGTTTGGGAGCCAAAAGCATTCAGTACTTC.

This clone was seen only a few times. V usage is TRBV5-1 and J usage is TRBJ2-4, with TRBD2 as a possible D gene (7 bases). Trimming removed 5 bases from V and 8 bases from J, with 29 bases in between. From germline, CDR1 is SGHRS and CDR2 YFSETQ. The CDR3 consists of 18 residues. CDR3: CASSKGGRVQGRFDIQYF. The CDR3 DNA reads as TGCGCCAGCAGTAAGGGGGGGAGAGTACAGGGAAGATTTGACATTCAGTACTTC.

The chain links TRBV11-3 to TRBJ2-3, with 9 bases lining up with TRBD2. The length of the CDR3 is 14 residues. Looked up from germline, CDR1 is SGHNT and CDR2 is YENEEA. V was clipped by 3 bases and J by 6 bases; unmatched bases: 4. The DNA of the CDR3 is TGTGCCAGCAGCTTCAGCGGGGGGACGGATACGCAGTATTTT. Encoded protein: CASSFSGGTDTQYF. The whole variable domain, filled in from reference TRBV11-3 and TRBJ2-3, reads EAGVVQSPRYKIIEKKQPVAFWCNPISGHNTLYWYLQNLGQGPELLIRYENEEAVDDSQLPKDRFSAERLKGVDSTLKIQPAELGDSAVYLCASSFSGGTDTQYFGPGTRLTVL.

The CDR3 DNA reads as TGTGCCAGCAGGGCTACCGGGACAGGGCATGAAAAACTGTTTTTT. Protein sequence: CASRATGTGHEKLFF. The rearrangement joins TRBV2 to TRBJ1-4; 9 nucleotides agree with TRBD1. Germline assignment: CDR1 SNHLY and CDR2 FYNNEI. This CDR3 is 15 amino acids long. The trim removed 6 bases at V and 6 bases at J, leaving 8 bases unmatched.

The chain combines TRBV28 with TRBJ2-7; TRBD1 matches at 7 bases. Germline-derived CDR1 and CDR2 are MDHEN and SYDVKM. V trimming: 6 bases; J trimming: 5 bases; junction bases outside the gene matches: 4. The CDR3 contains 12 residues. The CDR3 protein is CASSPQGDEQYF. The CDR3 region has the DNA TGTGCCAGCAGCCCGCAGGGGGACGAGCAGTACTTC.

This clone has a single count. J is TRBJ2-5 and V is TRBV2, with unresolved D. The CDR3 spans 11 residues. Trimming removed 4 bases at V and 5 bases at J, with 5 bases between. Germline values: CDR1 SNHLY, CDR2 FYNNEI. The CDR3 DNA is TGTGCCAGCAGTGTCGGGGAGACCCAGTACTTC. This translates into CASSVGETQYF.

V gene TRBV30 combines with J gene TRBJ1-5; TRBD1 agrees at 7 bases. Germline V CDR1 and CDR2: GTSNPN, SVGIG (reference sequence). This CDR3 contains 14 residues. The V gene end was trimmed by 0 bases and the J gene end by 6 bases; junction bases not matched to a gene: 5. The CDR3 region is CAWSVQGGGQPQHF. DNA of the CDR3: TGTGCCTGGAGTGTACAAGGGGGCGGTCAGCCCCAGCATTTT.

V and J are TRBV9 and TRBJ1-1, with D uncertain. The CDR3 consists of 14 residues. The germline CDR1 and CDR2 sequences are SGDLS and YYNGEE. Between the trimmed V and J ends, which lost 3 bases and 0 bases, there was a span of 9 bases. The CDR3 region is CASSALHMNTEAFF. The DNA for the CDR3 is TGTGCCAGCAGCGCCCTCCACATGAACACTGAAGCTTTCTTT.

The V and J genes are TRBV7-2 and TRBJ1-1; 7 nucleotides align to TRBD1. V was clipped by 0 bases and J by 9 bases; unmatched bases: 7. This CDR3 is built from 14 residues. Germline CDR1 reads SGHTA; CDR2 reads FQGNSA. CDR3 bases: TGTGCCAGCAGCTTAGCAGACAGGGTTAGTAAAGCTTTCTTT. Protein: CASSLADRVSKAFF.

The chain combines TRBV5-1 with TRBJ2-7; 10 nucleotides agree with TRBD2. The CDR3 spans 14 residues. The V segment lost 0 bases and the J segment 5 bases; nucleotides outside the gene matches: 2. Germline V gene sequence: CDR1 SGHRS, CDR2 YFSETQ. DNA of the CDR3: TGCGCCAGCAGCTTGGTAGCGGGGGGCCACGAGCAGTACTTC. It codes for CASSLVAGGHEQYF.

This sequence joins TRBV7-3 and TRBJ2-1; weak D call: TRBD2 (7 bases). The CDR3 has 16 residues. CDR1 is SGHTA and CDR2 is FQGTGA in the germline V gene. The V and J ends lost 1 base and 9 bases respectively, with 19 bases between them. CDR3 in amino acids: CASSLSSFGGQGEQFF. CDR3 DNA: TGTGCCAGCAGCTTAAGTTCTTTCGGGGGGCAAGGTGAGCAGTTCTTC. Filled out from reference TRBV7-3 and TRBJ2-1, the complete variable domain reads GAGVSQTPSNKVTEKGKYVELRCDPISGHTALYWYRQSLGQGPEFLIYFQGTGAADDSGLPNDRFFAVRPEGSVSTLKIQRTERGDSAVYLCASSLSSFGGQGEQFFGPGTRLTVL.

Turning to this clone: This CDR3 is also generated by other DNA sequences in the sample. The J gene is TRBJ2-7, the V gene TRBV27; a weak D match, TRBD1 (5 bases). The ends were cut back, 6 bases at V and 0 bases at J, with 9 bases in the middle. Germline V gene lookup returns CDR1 MNHEY and CDR2 SMNVEV (reference sequence). CDR3 length: 13 amino acids. DNA of the CDR3: TGTGCCAGCAGCGAGACAGCCTCCTACGAGCAGTACTTC. It encodes CASSETASYEQYF.

V usage is TRBV6-5 and J usage is TRBJ1-2; weak D call: TRBD1 (6 bases). Germline V lookup: CDR1 MNHEY, CDR2 SVGAGI. The CDR3 spans 13 residues. The V end was cut by 6 bases, the J end by 6 bases, with 14 bases between. CDR3 region: CASSDNRAHGYTF. Written as DNA, the CDR3 is TGTGCCAGCAGCGATAACAGGGCCCATGGCTACACCTTC.

In its sample, this clone was seen once. The V gene is TRBV7-9, the J gene TRBJ2-5; possible D gene TRBD1, 6 bases. V lost 8 bases and J lost 4, with 17 bases in between. Per germline, CDR1 SEHNR and CDR2 FQNEAQ (reference sequence). The CDR3 covers 14 residues. The CDR3 region is CASALGGRGETQYF. CDR3 nucleotides: TGTGCCAGCGCGCTTGGGGGCCGAGGAGAGACCCAGTACTTC.

This sequence joins TRBV9 and TRBJ1-2; D gene uncertain. Deletions cut 3 bases from V and 0 bases from J, with 21 bases between. The CDR3 is 18 amino acids. CDR1 and CDR2 from the germline V gene are SGDLS and YYNGEE. This chain's CDR3 is CASSENKRQALPNYGYTF. In nucleotides, the CDR3 is TGTGCCAGCAGCGAAAACAAAAGGCAGGCCCTACCTAACTATGGCTACACCTTC.

V usage is TRBV7-6 and J usage is TRBJ2-5; 7 nucleotides line up with TRBD1. The germline V gene has CDR1 SGHVS and CDR2 FNYEAQ. The CDR3 has 14 residues. The ends lost 4 bases at V and 2 bases at J; junction bases unmatched: 4. The CDR3 region has the DNA TGTGCCAGCAGCTCGGACAGGCTACAAGAGACCCAGTACTTC. Its translation: CASSSDRLQETQYF.

This chain connects TRBV27 to TRBJ2-7, with D possibly being TRBD1 (6 bases). CDR1 and CDR2 from the germline V gene are MNHEY and SMNVEV (reference sequence). Trimming took off 3 bases at V and 0 bases at J, with 18 bases between the two ends. The CDR3 has 17 amino acids. CDR3 DNA: TGTGCCAGCAGTTTCCCACGGACAGTAACTTTCTCCTACGAGCAGTACTTC. This encodes CASSFPRTVTFSYEQYF.

DNA of the CDR3: TGCGCCAGCAGCTCCGACAACAGGGACCCTAGCACAGATACGCAGTATTTT. Residues: CASSSDNRDPSTDTQYF. The V gene is TRBV4-3, the J gene TRBJ2-3, with a weak D call TRBD1 (6 bases). With 5 bases removed from V and 0 bases from J, the gap between germline ends came to 18 bases. The CDR3 consists of 17 residues. Germline V gives CDR1 LGHNA, CDR2 YSLEER.

This chain connects TRBV5-4 to TRBJ1-2; D not certain. V lost 4 bases to trimming and J lost 5 bases, with 9 bases between them. This CDR3 region has 12 residues. Germline values: CDR1 SGHNT, CDR2 YYREEE (reference sequence). The CDR3 DNA sequence: TGTGCCAGCAGCCTGGAAACTTATGGCTACACCTTC. It translates to CASSLETYGYTF.

This chain joins TRBV5-4 and TRBJ2-2, with 9 bases aligning to TRBD2. Trimming took 0 bases from V and 4 from J; bases not matched to a gene: 4. This CDR3 is 16 amino acids long. CDR1 SGHNT and CDR2 YYREEE come from the germline V gene (reference sequence). CDR3 nucleotides: TGTGCCAGCAGCTTGGCAAGCGGGGGGAGCACCGGGGAGCTGTTTTTT. Protein sequence: CASSLASGGSTGELFF.

This rearrangement joins TRBV13 to TRBJ1-1; maybe TRBD1 (5 bases). Trimming took off 0 bases at V and 7 bases at J, with 9 bases between the two ends. This CDR3 has 13 residues. The germline V gene encodes CDR1 PRHDT and CDR2 FYEKMQ (reference sequence). CDR3 loop: CASSLGAGLEAFF. The CDR3 DNA sequence: TGTGCCAGCAGCTTAGGAGCGGGGCTTGAAGCTTTCTTT.

CDR3 bases: TGTGCCAGTACTCACTATCATGGCGGGACAGGGGCCTCTGGGGCCAACGTCCTGACTTTC. Protein sequence: CASTHYHGGTGASGANVLTF. This chain uses TRBV19 with TRBJ2-6, with 10 bases identical to TRBD1. Trimming took 7 bases from V and 0 from J; bases not matched to a gene: 15. This CDR3 is 20 amino acids long. Per the germline V gene, CDR1 is LNHDA and CDR2 is SQIVND (reference sequence).

The gene calls are TRBV30 and TRBJ2-2; TRBD2 agrees at 9 bases. V dropped 5 bases and J dropped 6; count of bases not matched to a gene: 13. Germline V CDR1 and CDR2: GTSNPN, SVGIG (reference sequence). The CDR3 has 16 amino acids. The CDR3 region has the DNA TGTGCCTGGGAGCGAGCGGGGGGCTCCCTAGCCGGGGAGCTGTTTTTT. It codes for CAWERAGGSLAGELFF.

This clone came up a few times. CDR3 protein: CAISPGTGNTEAFF. In DNA, the CDR3 is TGTGCCATCAGTCCCGGGACAGGGAACACTGAAGCTTTCTTT. The genes are TRBV10-3 and TRBJ1-1, with TRBD1 identical over 8 bases. The CDR3 length is 14 residues. With V trimmed by 5 bases and J by 1 base, 3 bases remained unmatched. In germline, CDR1 is ENHRY, CDR2 SYGVKD.

This clone was found once. This sequence joins TRBV13 and TRBJ1-5; D may be TRBD1 (5 bases). The CDR3 spans 15 residues. V gave up 4 bases and J gave up 3 bases, with 13 bases separating them. The germline V gene has CDR1 PRHDT and CDR2 FYEKMQ (reference sequence). The DNA for the CDR3 is TGTGCCAGCAGCTCGGGGGGTAACGTCAATCAGCCCCAGCATTTT. Protein product: CASSSGGNVNQPQHF.

The V gene is TRBV29-1, the J gene TRBJ2-7; D possibly corresponds to TRBD2 (6 bases). CDR3 length: 12 residues. Germline values: CDR1 SQVTM, CDR2 ANQGSEA. V lost 7 bases to trimming and J lost 2 bases, with 12 bases between them. The chain's CDR3 is CSAAGLAYEQYF. The CDR3 DNA follows: TGCAGCGCCGCGGGGCTGGCCTACGAGCAGTACTTC.

The J gene is TRBJ2-3, the V gene TRBV5-1, with D perhaps TRBD1 (5 bases). CDR1 is SGHRS, CDR2 YFSETQ, per germline. This CDR3 contains 13 residues. V was trimmed by 3 bases and J by 2 bases, leaving 7 bases between them. CDR3 sequence reads: CASSSTVTDTQYF. The CDR3 DNA sequence: TGCGCCAGCAGCTCGACAGTCACAGATACGCAGTATTTT.